This T cell receptor beta chain was recorded in a study of post-analysis software for immune sequencing data. Overall study results and limits: Versus controls, multiple sclerosis patients showed significantly lower diversity (normalized Chao1). TRBV5-6, TRBV5-1 and TRBV20-1 belonged to a set of about five TRBV segments that were more frequent in patients than controls.

Trimming took off 5 bases at V and 5 bases at J, with 11 bases between the two ends. This CDR3 is built from 13 residues. TCR beta libraries were prepared from cDNA with unique molecular identifiers. TCRdb itself ran the PCR reads through MiXCR, one entry per CDR3 protein. Of approximately 400,000 distinct CDR3 sequences in the sample, about a third were seen once. In regard to this clonotype: The antigen remains undetermined.

The receptor was isolated from a girl between 5 and 17 years old with multiple sclerosis. Sample: blood. The chain combines TRBV12-3 or TRBV12-4 with TRBJ2-3; D possibly corresponds to TRBD2 (5 bases). The chain's CDR3 is CASSPGVGDTQYF. DNA of the CDR3: TGTGCCAGCAGTCCCGGGGTCGGAGATACGCAGTATTTT.